This T cell receptor (beta chain) was documented in a study of cytotoxic CD8 clonotypes in ibrutinib-treated CLL. Study as a whole: Collecting the response samples happened after a median 12 months of treatment, with a range of 6 to 36.

Produced via immunoSEQ multiplex PCR; TCRdb's table is partial and in-frame only. The sample has more than 35,000 clones, 70% to 80% seen once. The CDR3 covers 15 residues. V lost 1 base to trimming and J lost 0 bases; unmatched junction nucleotides: 0. The germline V gene encodes CDR1 LGHNA and CDR2 YNFKEQ. The chain carries TRBV4-2 and TRBJ2-3; 8 positions match TRBD2. Sequenced material: PBMCs, taken at disease progression, from a patient treated with ibrutinib. The TCR was taken from a human donor with chronic lymphocytic leukemia. The chain's CDR3 is CASSQAGGSTDTQYF. The DNA for the CDR3 is TGTGCCAGCAGCCAAGCGGGGGGGAGCACAGATACGCAGTATTTT.